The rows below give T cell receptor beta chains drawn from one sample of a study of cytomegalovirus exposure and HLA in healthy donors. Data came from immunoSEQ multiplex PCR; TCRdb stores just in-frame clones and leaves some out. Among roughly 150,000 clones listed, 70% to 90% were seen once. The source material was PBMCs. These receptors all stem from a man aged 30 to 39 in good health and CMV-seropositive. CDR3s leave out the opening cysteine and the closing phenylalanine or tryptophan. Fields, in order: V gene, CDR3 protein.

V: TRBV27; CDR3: ASGPGTPDSYEQY
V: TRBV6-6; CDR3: ASSLIGTGSHEQY
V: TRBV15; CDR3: ATSGLTGQGSYNEQF
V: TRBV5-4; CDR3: ASRSGGTGNIYGANVLT
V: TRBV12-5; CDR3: ASGSRTDYGYT
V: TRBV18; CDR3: ASSLDRSSNYGYT
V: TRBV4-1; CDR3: ASSQTGQAKPSNYGYT
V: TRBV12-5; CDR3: ASGPLQETQY
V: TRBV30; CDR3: AWGGGQGSNLIEKLF
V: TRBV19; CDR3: ATPAGETGYT
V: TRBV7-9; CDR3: ASSPAGTGGFEQY
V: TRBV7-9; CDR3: ASSPGDRVIWGYT
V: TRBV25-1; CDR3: ATSSYEQY
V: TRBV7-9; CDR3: ASRQESYNEQF
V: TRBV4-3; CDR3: ASSQGGTGLYGYT
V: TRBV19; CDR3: ASIRQENTGELF
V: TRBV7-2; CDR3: ASSLGRASGITYEQY
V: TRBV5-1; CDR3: ASSLTHSGGAREQY
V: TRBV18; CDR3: ASSPTLAGKTENIYEQY
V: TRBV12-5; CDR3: ASGFLLAGGTSTDTQY
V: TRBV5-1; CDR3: ASSLPDRSYEQY
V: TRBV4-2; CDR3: ASSPGTSGNNEQF
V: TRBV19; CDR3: ASSIGRASGGTDTQY
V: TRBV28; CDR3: ASSGAEARRSVYGYT
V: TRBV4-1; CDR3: ASSHPSNNYGYT
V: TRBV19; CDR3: ASAPGQGSYEQY
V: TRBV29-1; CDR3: SVEDPSRASRETQY
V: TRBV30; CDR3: AWSVGRVPAKNIQY
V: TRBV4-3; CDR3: ASSKFQGTNQPQH
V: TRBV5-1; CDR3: ASSLWAGGAYEQY
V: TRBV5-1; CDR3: ASSLLAGGSSGNTIY
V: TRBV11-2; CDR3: ASSLDQSSPDTQY
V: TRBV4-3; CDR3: ASSQDIGASGGVEQY